These 23 T cell receptor beta chains were all obtained from the same sample, sequenced in a study of chemoradiotherapy in HPV16-positive cancers. Here immunoSEQ multiplex PCR was the method, and the copy in TCRdb shows in-frame clones only, minus some. The data contain about 3,600 clones, roughly 71% of them singletons. Collection took place from a patient who underwent chemoradiotherapy. These receptors all come from a human donor with HPV-associated anogenital cancer.

The chain combines TRBV7-9 with TRBJ1-4; TRBD1 agrees at 9 bases. The CDR3 runs 15 residues. With 4 bases clipped from V and 5 bases from J, the junction kept 5 bases outside the gene matches. Germline V gives CDR1 SEHNR, CDR2 FQNEAQ (reference sequence). The CDR3 sequence: CASSSYRGLNEKLFF. The CDR3 bases are TGTGCCAGCAGCTCATACAGGGGGCTGAATGAAAAACTGTTTTTT.

CDR3 amino acids: CASSLGRTRSGNTIYF. In DNA, the CDR3 is TGTGCCAGCAGCTTGGGTCGGACAAGGAGTGGAAACACCATATATTTT. The chain combines TRBV5-5 with TRBJ1-3, with D maybe TRBD1 (5 bases). The CDR3 sequence is 16 residues long. V was trimmed by 0 bases and J by 3 bases, leaving 13 bases between them. Germline V gene sequence: CDR1 SGHKS, CDR2 YYEKEE (reference sequence).

The rearrangement uses TRBV7-2 and TRBJ1-6, with TRBD1 as a possible D gene (6 bases). The V end lost 7 bases, the J end lost 8 bases, and 18 bases lay between the germline ends. This CDR3 contains 15 residues. The germline gives CDR1 SGHTA, CDR2 FQGNSA. CDR3 residues: CASNQQGGTDSPLHF. In DNA, the CDR3 is TGTGCCAGCAACCAACAGGGAGGGACTGATTCACCCCTCCACTTT. Filled out from reference TRBV7-2 and TRBJ1-6, the complete variable domain reads GAGVSQSPSNKVTEKGKDVELRCDPISGHTALYWYRQSLGQGLEFLIYFQGNSAPDKSGLPSDRFSAERTGGSVSTLTIQRTQQEDSAVYLCASNQQGGTDSPLHFGNGTRLTVT.

This clone has a handful of counts. The chain joins TRBV7-2 to TRBJ2-7; 8 nucleotides line up with TRBD2. Germline trimming cut 5 bases from V and 0 bases from J; bases unmatched to any gene: 6. In germline, CDR1 is SGHTA, CDR2 FQGNSA. The CDR3 contains 15 residues. CDR3 coding DNA: TGTGCCAGCAGCCCTTCGGGGGGGAGCTCCTACGAGCAGTACTTC. Translation: CASSPSGGSSYEQYF.

The J gene is TRBJ2-7, the V gene TRBV6-1, with D possibly being TRBD1 (6 bases). V was cut by 4 bases and J by 4 bases, with 14 bases left in between. Germline V gene lookup returns CDR1 MNHNS and CDR2 SASEGT. This CDR3 region has 14 residues. The CDR3 region has the DNA TGTGCCAGCAGTGGCCGACAGGCCCGTTACGAGCAGTACTTC. It translates to CASSGRQARYEQYF.

This clone was found a few times. The V call is TRBV18, the J call TRBJ2-7; 10 bases are a match to TRBD1. Looked up from germline, CDR1 is KGHSH and CDR2 is LQKENI. This CDR3 contains 12 residues. Unmatched junction bases numbered 0, after V lost 6 bases and J lost 4 bases. The CDR3 sequence: CASSDRGYEQYF. CDR3 in DNA: TGTGCCAGCTCGGACAGGGGGTACGAGCAGTACTTC.

The V and J genes are TRBV11-2 and TRBJ1-2; 8 nucleotides agree with TRBD1. Looked up from germline, CDR1 is SGHAT and CDR2 is FQNNGV. V shed 5 bases and J 3 bases; nucleotides not matched to a gene: 2. The CDR3 covers 13 residues. In DNA, the CDR3 is TGTGCCAGCAGCCCGGGACAGGACTATGGCTACACCTTC. The encoded protein is CASSPGQDYGYTF.

The chain is built from TRBV6-4 and TRBJ2-1; 11 nucleotides align to TRBD2. The germline CDR1 and CDR2 sequences are MRHNA and SNTAGT. The V and J ends lost 4 bases and 1 base, in that order; junction bases with no gene match: 3. The CDR3 is 16 residues long. The CDR3 bases are TGTGCCAGCAGTGTAGCGGGGGGGGGATCCTACAATGAGCAGTTCTTC. This encodes CASSVAGGGSYNEQFF.

The genes are TRBV7-9 and TRBJ1-1; TRBD1 might be the D (5 bases). Looked up from germline, CDR1 is SEHNR and CDR2 is FQNEAQ (reference sequence). V lost 0 bases and J 5 bases, leaving 7 bases between the germline ends. The length of the CDR3 is 13 residues. CDR3 bases: TGTGCCAGCAGCTTAGCCGAGGGGACTGAAGCTTTCTTT. This encodes CASSLAEGTEAFF.

V is TRBV5-1 and J is TRBJ2-2; TRBD2 matches 12 bases. Germline V gene lookup returns CDR1 SGHRS and CDR2 YFSETQ. The CDR3 has 17 amino acids. Losses at the gene ends were 3 bases for V and 1 base for J; bases not matched to a gene: 4. In DNA, the CDR3 is TGCGCCAGCAGCTCGACTAGCGGGGGCCTGAACACCGGGGAGCTGTTTTTT. It translates to CASSSTSGGLNTGELFF. Full variable domain (missing parts from reference TRBV5-1 and TRBJ2-2): KAGVTQTPRYLIKTRGQQVTLSCSPISGHRSVSWYQQTPGQGLQFLFEYFSETQRNKGNFPGRFSGRQFSNSRSEMNVSTLELGDSALYLCASSSTSGGLNTGELFFGEGSRLTVL.

This clone was seen a handful of times. A junction boundary mismatches the germline segment, possibly from a read error. The chain recombines TRBV7-7 with TRBJ2-5; 10 bases fit TRBD1. The germline gives CDR1 SSHAT, CDR2 FNYEAQ (reference sequence). The CDR3 length is 13 residues. The CDR3 DNA reads as TGTGCTAGCAGCTTGGACAGGGGGGAGACCCAGTACTTC. It translates to CASSLDRGETQYF.

Only one count was recorded for this clone. The chain carries TRBV6-1 and TRBJ2-7; no definite D call. This CDR3 contains 11 residues. CDR1 and CDR2 (germline): MNHNS, SASEGT. The germline V and J ends were trimmed by 2 bases and 4 bases, with 3 bases remaining between them. This chain's CDR3 is CASSEQYEQYF. The CDR3 DNA sequence: TGTGCCAGCAGTGAACAGTACGAGCAGTACTTC.

The rearrangement joins TRBV7-2 to TRBJ1-6, with D perhaps matching TRBD1 (6 bases). The V end was cut by 5 bases, the J end by 8 bases, with 16 bases between. The CDR3 runs to 15 residues. Per the germline V gene, CDR1 is SGHTA and CDR2 is FQGNSA. In DNA, the CDR3 is TGTGCCAGCAGCCCACGGGACATAATTCATTCACCCCTCCACTTT. Translated: CASSPRDIIHSPLHF.

The J gene is TRBJ2-7, the V gene TRBV2, with D perhaps matching TRBD2 (5 bases). V lost 8 bases and J 7 bases, leaving 27 bases between the germline ends. Germline CDR1 is SNHLY and CDR2 is FYNNEI. The CDR3 consists of 16 residues. The CDR3 DNA is TGTGCCAGCCGCCCGACGAGGGCTCCTCAGGTTGGGGAGCAGTACTTC. Protein sequence: CASRPTRAPQVGEQYF.

This clone came up a few times. The rearrangement links TRBV2 to TRBJ1-4, with 7 bases lining up with TRBD1. This CDR3 has 14 residues. V gave up 5 bases and J gave up 6 bases; unmatched junction bases: 6. Germline values: CDR1 SNHLY, CDR2 FYNNEI. CDR3 in amino acids: CASSSTGMDEKLFF. CDR3 in DNA: TGTGCCAGCAGTTCGACAGGGATGGATGAAAAACTGTTTTTT. Together with reference TRBV2 and TRBJ1-4, the CDR3 gives the full variable domain: EPEVTQTPSHQVTQMGQEVILRCVPISNHLYFYWYRQILGQKVEFLVSFYNNEISEKSEIFDDQFSVERPDGSNFTLKIRSTKLEDSAMYFCASSSTGMDEKLFFGSGTQLSVL.

For the CDR3, the DNA is TGTGCCAGCAGCGTTGGTGATAGCAATCAGCCCCAGCATTTT. Protein sequence: CASSVGDSNQPQHF. The V call is TRBV9, the J call TRBJ1-5, with D hard to call. Trimming left V 2 bases short and J 0 bases short, with 6 bases between. CDR1 and CDR2 (germline): SGDLS, YYNGEE. This CDR3 contains 14 residues.

The rearrangement links TRBV29-1 to TRBJ2-1, with D perhaps given as TRBD1 or TRBD2 (5 bases each). This CDR3 is built from 14 residues. From germline, CDR1 is SQVTM and CDR2 ANQGSEA. Trimming removed 8 bases from V and 9 bases from J, with 23 bases in between. CDR3 bases: TGCAGCTCTAGGGGTGCGCGGGCGAGGGGTGAGCAGTTCTTC. Protein: CSSRGARARGEQFF.

The table lists this clone with a few counts. The V call is TRBV29-1, the J call TRBJ1-1; D is ambiguous. This CDR3 spans 11 amino acids. Germline V gene sequence: CDR1 SQVTM, CDR2 ANQGSEA. V was cut by 3 bases and J by 1 base, with 3 bases left in between. The CDR3 sequence is CSVEENTEAFF. CDR3 nucleotides: TGCAGCGTTGAGGAGAACACTGAAGCTTTCTTT.

This clone was seen more than once but under ten times. The chain has TRBV5-4 and TRBJ2-2, with 7 bases fitting TRBD2. The CDR3 spans 14 residues. CDR1 and CDR2 (germline): SGHNT, YYREEE (reference sequence). V shed 0 bases and J 6 bases; nucleotides not matched to a gene: 2. The CDR3 coding sequence is TGTGCCAGCAGCTTGGGGACTAGTGCCGGGGAGCTGTTTTTT. The encoded protein is CASSLGTSAGELFF.

This clone has just a few counts. The gene calls are TRBV5-1 and TRBJ2-7, with 8 bases fitting TRBD1. The trim removed 0 bases at V and 3 bases at J, leaving 2 bases unmatched. Germline V CDR1 and CDR2: SGHRS, YFSETQ. The CDR3 totals 14 residues. The CDR3 DNA sequence: TGCGCCAGCAGCTTGGGAACAGGGGGCTACGAGCAGTACTTC. Translated, it gives CASSLGTGGYEQYF.

This clone was counted between two and nine times. The J gene is TRBJ2-7, the V gene TRBV5-1, with 8 bases aligning to TRBD2. The CDR3 extends over 14 amino acids. Germline V gives CDR1 SGHRS, CDR2 YFSETQ. The V and J ends lost 7 bases and 4 bases, in that order; junction bases with no gene match: 10. The CDR3 bases are TGCGCCAGCGGCCCCGGGACTAGTTCGTACGAGCAGTACTTC. Amino acids: CASGPGTSSYEQYF.

This clone was seen only once. The rearrangement joins TRBV30 to TRBJ2-2, with D maybe TRBD2 (5 bases). Germline CDR1 and CDR2: GTSNPN and SVGIG (reference sequence). This CDR3 is built from 13 residues. The chain's CDR3 is CARRGRYTGELFF. The DNA of the CDR3 is TGTGCTCGTCGGGGAAGATACACCGGGGAGCTGTTTTTT.

CDR3 DNA: TGTGCCAGCAGTCAACCCGGAGGAGGACAGTTCTTC. Translating it yields CASSQPGGGQFF. The chain employs TRBV6-5 and TRBJ2-1; possible D gene TRBD2, 5 bases. The CDR3 totals 12 residues. Trimming stripped 5 bases from V and 13 bases from J, with 15 bases between. CDR1 MNHEY and CDR2 SVGAGI come from the germline V gene.